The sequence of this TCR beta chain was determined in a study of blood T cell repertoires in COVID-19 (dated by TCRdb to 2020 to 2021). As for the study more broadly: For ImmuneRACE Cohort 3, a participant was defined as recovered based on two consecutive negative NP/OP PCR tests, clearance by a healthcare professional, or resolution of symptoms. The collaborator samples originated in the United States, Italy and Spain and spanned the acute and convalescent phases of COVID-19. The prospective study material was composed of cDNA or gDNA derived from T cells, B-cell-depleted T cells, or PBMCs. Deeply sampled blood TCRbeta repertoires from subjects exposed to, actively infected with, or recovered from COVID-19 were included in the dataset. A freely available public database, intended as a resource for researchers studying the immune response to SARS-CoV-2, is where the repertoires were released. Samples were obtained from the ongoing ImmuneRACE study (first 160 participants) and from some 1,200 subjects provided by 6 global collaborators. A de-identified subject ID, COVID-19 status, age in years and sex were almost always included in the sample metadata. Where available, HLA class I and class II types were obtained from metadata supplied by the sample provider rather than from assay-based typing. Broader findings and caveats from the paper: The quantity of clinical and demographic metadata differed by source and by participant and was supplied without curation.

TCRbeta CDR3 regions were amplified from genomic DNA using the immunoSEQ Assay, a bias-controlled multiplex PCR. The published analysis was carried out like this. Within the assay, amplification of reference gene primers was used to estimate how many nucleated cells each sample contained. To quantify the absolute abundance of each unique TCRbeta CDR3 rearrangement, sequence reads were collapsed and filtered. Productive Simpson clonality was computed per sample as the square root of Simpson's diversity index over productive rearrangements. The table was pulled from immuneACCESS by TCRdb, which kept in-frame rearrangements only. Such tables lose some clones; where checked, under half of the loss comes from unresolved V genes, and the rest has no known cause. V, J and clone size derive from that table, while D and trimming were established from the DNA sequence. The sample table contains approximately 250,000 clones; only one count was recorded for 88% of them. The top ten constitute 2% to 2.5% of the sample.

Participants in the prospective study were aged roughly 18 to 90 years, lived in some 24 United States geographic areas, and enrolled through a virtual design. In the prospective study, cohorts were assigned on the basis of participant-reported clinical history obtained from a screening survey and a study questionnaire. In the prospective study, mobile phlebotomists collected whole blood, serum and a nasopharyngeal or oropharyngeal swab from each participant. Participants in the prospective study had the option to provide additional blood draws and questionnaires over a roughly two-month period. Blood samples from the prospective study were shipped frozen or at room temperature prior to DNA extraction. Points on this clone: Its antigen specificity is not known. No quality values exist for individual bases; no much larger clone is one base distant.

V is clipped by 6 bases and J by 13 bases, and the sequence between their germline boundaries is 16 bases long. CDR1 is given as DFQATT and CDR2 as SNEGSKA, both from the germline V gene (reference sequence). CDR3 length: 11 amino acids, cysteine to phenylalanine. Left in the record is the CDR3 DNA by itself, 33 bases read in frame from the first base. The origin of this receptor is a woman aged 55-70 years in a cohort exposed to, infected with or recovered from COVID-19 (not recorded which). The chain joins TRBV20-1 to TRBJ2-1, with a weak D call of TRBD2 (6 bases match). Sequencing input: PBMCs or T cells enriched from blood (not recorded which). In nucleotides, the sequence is TGCAGTGCAAGATCCGGGACTTCTCAGTTCTTC. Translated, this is CSARSGTSQFF.